Listed here are 14 T cell receptor beta chains from one sample, sequenced in a study of cytomegalovirus exposure and HLA in healthy donors. Primers for the PCR totalled 60 Vbeta and 13 Jbeta. TCRdb's table, derived via immunoSEQ multiplex PCR, lists solely in-frame clones and lacks some. The table has 75,000 to 95,000 clones, about three fifths seen once. The sample was PBMCs. The origin of the receptors is a young man in good health and CMV-seronegative.

The rearrangement uses TRBV25-1 and TRBJ1-6; tentative D call: TRBD1 (5 bases). Looked up from germline, CDR1 is MGHDK and CDR2 is SYGVNS. V was clipped by 4 bases and J by 0 bases, with 13 bases between them. This CDR3 comprises 17 residues. Written as DNA, the CDR3 is TGTGCCAGCAGTGCCGGACGGGGGAGCTCCTATAATTCACCCCTCCACTTT. Its translation: CASSAGRGSSYNSPLHF.

This clone was observed a handful of times. The chain couples TRBV9 to TRBJ2-3; TRBD1 is a possible D gene (6 bases). This CDR3 region has 15 residues. Per the germline V gene, CDR1 is SGDLS and CDR2 is YYNGEE. The V end was cut by 4 bases, the J end by 4 bases, with 16 bases between. DNA for the CDR3: TGTGCCAGCAGCCCGGGACAATTGGCAGCAGATACGCAGTATTTT. This codes for CASSPGQLAADTQYF.

The genes are TRBV6-5 and TRBJ1-5; no clear D gene. Per germline, CDR1 MNHEY and CDR2 SVGAGI. The CDR3 length is 15 residues. V was trimmed by 5 bases and J by 2 bases, leaving 13 bases between them. The DNA for the CDR3 is TGTGCCAGCAGTCCCCTCTCGTCAGGCAATCAGCCCCAGCATTTT. Translated: CASSPLSSGNQPQHF.

The CDR3 is CSISQGAPYEQYF. CDR3 DNA sequence: TGCAGCATCAGCCAGGGGGCACCTTACGAGCAGTACTTC. This chain uses TRBV29-1 with TRBJ2-7, with 8 bases aligning to TRBD1. Per germline, CDR1 SQVTM and CDR2 ANQGSEA. This CDR3 has 13 residues. V was pared by 8 bases and J by 4 bases, with 10 bases of the junction left unmatched.

Note on this clone: At one boundary the junction diverges from the germline segment, which might be a read error. The rearrangement uses TRBV7-7 and TRBJ2-1, with 8 bases lining up with TRBD1. Germline values: CDR1 SSHAT, CDR2 FNYEAQ (reference sequence). The length of the CDR3 is 12 residues. The CDR3 sequence is CASSPTGDEQFF. The CDR3 DNA reads TGTGCTAGCAGCCCGACAGGGGATGAGCAGTTCTTC.

This clone turned up a few times. The rearrangement links TRBV11-3 to TRBJ2-2; TRBD2 is a possible D gene (7 bases). CDR1 and CDR2 from the germline V gene are SGHNT and YENEEA. The CDR3 sequence is 15 residues long. V was trimmed by 5 bases and J by 6 bases, leaving 16 bases between them. CDR3 bases: TGTGCCAGCAGCCTAGGGGGGGGTCGTGCCGGGGAGCTGTTTTTT. Protein product: CASSLGGGRAGELFF.

The table lists this clone with a few counts. This chain connects TRBV29-1 to TRBJ2-7; 8 bases match TRBD1. The CDR3 sequence is 14 residues long. J was trimmed by 0 bases and V by 7 bases; bases with no gene match: 8. The germline V gene has CDR1 SQVTM and CDR2 ANQGSEA. The CDR3 DNA reads as TGCAGCGCTCTGGACAGGGTCTCCTCCTACGAGCAGTACTTC. It translates to CSALDRVSSYEQYF.

This clone was seen a handful of times. The V call is TRBV14, the J call TRBJ1-2; the match to TRBD1 covers 8 bases. V was pared by 4 bases and J by 8 bases, with 12 bases of the junction left unmatched. Germline V gene lookup returns CDR1 SGHDN and CDR2 FVKESK. The CDR3 length is 15 residues. This chain's CDR3 is CASSRGGQGAYGYTF. The CDR3 DNA is TGTGCCAGCAGCCGAGGGGGCCAGGGGGCATACGGCTACACCTTC.

The rearrangement links TRBV7-3 to TRBJ2-3; perhaps TRBD2 as D (5 bases). This CDR3 comprises 16 residues. Looked up from germline, CDR1 is SGHTA and CDR2 is FQGTGA. Trimming shortened V by 1 base and J by 2 bases, and 13 bases separated the two germline ends. The CDR3 DNA is TGTGCCAGCAGCTTAAATCCGCGGGCGGTCACAGATACGCAGTATTTT. Translated, it gives CASSLNPRAVTDTQYF.

The chain employs TRBV27 and TRBJ1-5; D is unresolved. Germline CDR1 reads MNHEY; CDR2 reads SMNVEV (reference sequence). CDR3 length: 13 residues. V lost 2 bases, J lost 1 base, and 3 bases lay in between. In DNA form, the CDR3 reads TGTGCCAGCAGTTTAGGCAGCAATCAGCCCCAGCATTTT. This codes for CASSLGSNQPQHF.

The chain recombines TRBV5-1 with TRBJ2-3; the D is unclear. Trimming removed 4 bases from V and 5 bases from J, with 5 bases in between. Germline CDR1 is SGHRS and CDR2 is YFSETQ. CDR3 length equals 11 residues. The CDR3 sequence is CASSIVDTQYF. CDR3 sequence (DNA): TGCGCCAGCAGCATCGTAGATACGCAGTATTTT. Looking up the rest from reference TRBV5-1 and TRBJ2-3 gives the full variable domain: KAGVTQTPRYLIKTRGQQVTLSCSPISGHRSVSWYQQTPGQGLQFLFEYFSETQRNKGNFPGRFSGRQFSNSRSEMNVSTLELGDSALYLCASSIVDTQYFGPGTRLTVL.

J is TRBJ2-2 and V is TRBV28; D might be TRBD2 (5 bases). CDR1 is MDHEN, CDR2 SYDVKM, per germline. V was cut by 8 bases and J by 4 bases, with 11 bases left in between. There are 13 residues in the CDR3. The CDR3 DNA follows: TGTGCCAGCCGATCGCGGGCCACCGGGGAGCTGTTTTTT. It specifies CASRSRATGELFF.

This clone has just one count. The chain employs TRBV18 and TRBJ1-5, with TRBD1 as a possible D gene (6 bases). Germline V gene lookup returns CDR1 KGHSH and CDR2 LQKENI. This CDR3 comprises 13 residues. Between the trimmed V and J ends, which lost 0 bases and 10 bases, there was a span of 10 bases. CDR3 nucleotide sequence: TGTGCCAGCTCACCACCGGAAGGGGGACCCCAGCATTTT. It codes for CASSPPEGGPQHF.

Comments on this clone: At one boundary the junction diverges from the germline segment, which might be a read error. The chain couples TRBV7-9 to TRBJ2-3; no clear D. The CDR3 is 14 residues long. CDR1 and CDR2 (germline): SEHNR, FQNEAQ (reference sequence). CDR3 DNA: TGTTCCAGCAGCCCAACTCTCAGCACAGATACGCAGTATTTT. This translates into CSSSPTLSTDTQYF. The whole variable domain, filled in from reference TRBV7-9 and TRBJ2-3, reads DTGVSQNPRHKITKRGQNVTFRCDPISEHNRLYWYRQTLGQGPEFLTYFQNEAQLEKSRLLSDRFSAERPKGSFSTLEIQRTEQGDSAMYLCSSSPTLSTDTQYFGPGTRLTVL.